The sequence of this T cell receptor (beta chain) was determined in a study of regulatory T cells in long-lasting Graves disease. Remarks on this clonotype: What it recognizes is unknown.

This sample's time point: persistent/refractory GD, antithyroid drugs over 5 years with positive TRAb. PBMCs provided the RNA from which the TCR library was made. Nine milliliters of peripheral blood went into EDTA tubes. CDR3 regions were amplified by Arm-PCR using iRepertoire HTBI primers to build TCR beta libraries. TCRdb redid the calling of the multiplex PCR reads with MiXCR, one entry per CDR3 protein. The sample has around 400,000 distinct CDR3 sequences, 20% to 25% seen once. Notes on the study in general: Limited samples may have lowered accuracy.

This receptor was identified in a woman aged 40 to 55 with Graves disease. Specimen: peripheral blood mononuclear cells (PBMCs), collected when the disease was refractory, from a patient treated with antithyroid drugs.

CDR3 sequence: CASSYSMVGQVNEKLFF. CDR3 in DNA: TGTGCCAGCAGTTACTCGATGGTGGGACAGGTTAATGAAAAACTGTTTTTT. The rearrangement links TRBV6-5 to TRBJ1-4; 8 positions match TRBD1. CDR3 size: 17 residues. Germline values: CDR1 MNHEY, CDR2 SVGAGI. V was pared by 0 bases and J by 4 bases, with 7 bases of the junction left unmatched.